These T cell receptor beta chains were read from a single sample in a study of T cells in Graves' hyperthyroidism and ophthalmopathy. TCRdb processed the multiplex PCR reads anew with MiXCR; each CDR3 protein has one entry. The table records around 600,000 distinct CDR3 sequences, about 14% of them present only once. Source material: blood. Receptor source: a woman aged 45-60 years with Graves' ophthalmopathy. Both conserved end residues are part of each CDR3. A D gene is named only where the DNA matches it firmly. Not all rows give a size; the values are once, few, many and, for expanded clones, a class.

TRBJ1-2,TRBV20-1,14,TRBD1,many,CSVPIRDRVYGYTF,TGCAGTGTCCCGATCCGGGACAGGGTGTATGGCTACACCTTC
TRBJ2-3,TRBV24-1,16,TRBD2,few,CATSDLRAGGSDTQYF,TGTGCCACCAGTGATTTGCGAGCGGGAGGCTCAGATACGCAGTATTTT
TRBJ1-3,TRBV15,12,-,-,CATSAGLDTIYF,TGTGCCACTTCGGCGGGTTTGGACACCATATATTTT
TRBJ2-7,TRBV24-1,13,-,-,CATSDPLAYEQYF,TGTGCCACCAGTGACCCTCTTGCCTACGAGCAGTACTTC
TRBJ2-7,TRBV30,13,TRBD1,many,CAWSPTGDDEQYF,TGTGCCTGGAGCCCGACAGGGGACGACGAGCAGTACTTC
TRBJ2-1,TRBV7-9,18,TRBD2,-,CASSLTPSGSGPYNEQFF,TGTGCCAGCAGCCTCACCCCAAGCGGGAGCGGGCCCTACAATGAGCAGTTCTTC
TRBJ2-1,TRBV7-3,16,-,many,CASSPGDWAGSDEQFF,TGTGCCAGCAGCCCCGGAGATTGGGCGGGAAGCGATGAGCAGTTCTTC
TRBJ2-3,TRBV4-2,17,TRBD1,few,CASSQTMTGASTDTQYF,TGTGCCAGCAGCCAGACGATGACAGGGGCTAGCACAGATACGCAGTATTTT
TRBJ2-1,TRBV15,18,-,-,CATSRDGSTSSTYNEQFF,TGTGCCACCAGCAGAGATGGGTCGACTAGTTCCACCTACAATGAGCAGTTCTTC
TRBJ2-1,TRBV28,14,-,many,CASSLPQGRDEQFF,TGTGCCAGCAGTTTACCACAGGGGAGGGATGAGCAGTTCTTC
TRBJ2-1,TRBV4-3,14,-,few,CASSQTVPGDEQFF,TGCGCCAGCAGCCAGACAGTCCCTGGCGATGAGCAGTTCTTC
TRBJ1-2,TRBV7-9,17,-,many,CASSLALMDQGPYGYTF,TGTGCCAGCAGCTTAGCGCTAATGGACCAGGGCCCTTATGGCTACACCTTC
TRBJ2-1,TRBV7-2,13,-,many,CASRDPPRGEQFF,TGTGCCAGCAGGGACCCCCCTCGGGGTGAGCAGTTCTTC
TRBJ2-7,TRBV12-3/TRBV12-4,12,-,many,CASSPDWLGQYF,TGTGCCAGCAGCCCGGACTGGCTAGGGCAGTACTTC
TRBJ2-1,TRBV6-6,15,TRBD2,many,CASSYFPSGTYEQFF,TGTGCCAGCAGTTACTTCCCTAGCGGGACCTATGAGCAGTTCTTC
TRBJ2-5,TRBV29-1,14,-,many,CSAGPRLLQETQYF,TGCAGCGCCGGTCCTAGACTACTACAAGAGACCCAGTACTTC
TRBJ1-5,TRBV20-1,16,-,-,CSAEGRSVYSNQPQHF,TGCAGTGCTGAAGGACGGAGCGTTTATAGCAATCAGCCCCAGCATTTT
TRBJ1-4,TRBV7-9,16,-,many,CASSLGTGSLYEKLFF,TGTGCCAGCAGCTTGGGGACCGGGAGCCTTTATGAAAAACTGTTTTTT
TRBJ2-5,TRBV7-2,14,-,many,CASSSVWQQETQYF,TGTGCCAGCAGCTCCGTATGGCAGCAAGAGACCCAGTACTTC
TRBJ2-1,TRBV2,16,TRBD2,many,CASSSRTSGSHNEQFF,TGTGCCAGCAGTTCTAGGACTAGCGGGAGCCACAATGAGCAGTTCTTC
TRBJ1-2,TRBV20-1,11,-,-,CSARRTYGYTF,TGCAGTGCTAGAAGGACCTATGGCTACACCTTC
TRBJ1-4,TRBV30,17,TRBD1,-,CAWSSRDRLATNEKLFF,TGTGCCTGGAGTTCCCGGGACAGGCTTGCAACTAATGAAAAACTGTTTTTT
TRBJ2-3,TRBV6-2/TRBV6-3,12,-,-,CASSQASFTQYF,TGTGCCAGCAGCCAAGCCTCGTTTACGCAGTATTTT
TRBJ1-2,TRBV27,13,-,many,CASSYRGEDGYTF,TGTGCCAGCAGTTACCGGGGGGAGGATGGCTACACCTTC
TRBJ2-1,TRBV20-1,17,TRBD2,many,CSASATSGRSSYNEQFF,TGCAGTGCTAGCGCGACTAGCGGGAGGAGCTCCTACAATGAGCAGTTCTTC
TRBJ2-7,TRBV28,13,-,many,CASSFTGRYEQYF,TGTGCCAGCAGTTTCACAGGGAGGTACGAGCAGTACTTC
TRBJ1-1,TRBV28,14,TRBD1,many,CASRPLQGSTEAFF,TGTGCCAGCAGACCATTACAGGGGAGCACTGAAGCTTTCTTT
TRBJ1-4,TRBV27,14,-,few,CASSLSRLNEKLFF,TGTGCCAGCAGTTTATCACGGTTAAATGAAAAACTGTTTTTT
TRBJ2-1,TRBV28,13,-,few,CATRDTSYNEQFF,TGTGCCACCCGGGACACCTCCTACAATGAGCAGTTCTTC
TRBJ1-4,TRBV6-2/TRBV6-3,17,-,-,CASTPPGSLSGNEELFF,TGTGCCAGCACTCCCCCGGGATCCCTCTCAGGGAATGAAGAACTGTTTTTT
TRBJ2-5,TRBV4-3,13,-,-,CASSHRPKETQYF,TGCGCCAGCAGCCATAGACCCAAAGAGACCCAGTACTTC
TRBJ2-1,TRBV5-1,16,TRBD2,many,CASSLRGTSGSNEQFF,TGCGCCAGCAGCCTTCGGGGGACTAGCGGGAGCAATGAGCAGTTCTTC
TRBJ1-5,TRBV5-5,13,-,many,CASSLRGQMPQHF,TGTGCCAGCAGCTTACGGGGCCAGATGCCCCAGCATTTT
TRBJ2-7,TRBV20-1,12,-,many,CSAAQDFYEQYF,TGCAGTGCCGCTCAGGACTTCTACGAGCAGTACTTC
TRBJ2-1,TRBV15,16,-,-,CATSRDKGRGVDEQFF,TGTGCCACCAGCAGAGATAAGGGGCGGGGTGTCGATGAGCAGTTCTTC
TRBJ2-3,TRBV6-1,16,TRBD2,many,CASSLVAGGPPDTQYF,TGTGCCAGCAGTTTAGTAGCGGGAGGGCCCCCAGATACGCAGTATTTT
TRBJ1-5,TRBV7-8,13,-,many,CASSSQGRGPQHF,TGTGCCAGCAGCTCACAGGGAAGAGGGCCCCAGCATTTT
TRBJ1-2,TRBV29-1,11,-,-,CSVERRDGYTF,TGCAGCGTTGAGCGGCGAGATGGCTACACCTTC
TRBJ2-6,TRBV6-1,16,TRBD1,few,CASSPGRGHGANVLTF,TGTGCCAGCAGCCCGGGCAGGGGGCATGGGGCCAACGTCCTGACTTTC
TRBJ2-7,TRBV10-3,14,-,many,CAIREETLDYEQYF,TGTGCCATCAGGGAGGAGACTCTCGACTACGAGCAGTACTTC
TRBJ2-7,TRBV3-1,15,TRBD1,many,CASRPTGGEAYEQYF,TGTGCCAGCAGACCGACAGGGGGCGAAGCCTACGAGCAGTACTTC
TRBJ2-5,TRBV7-3,13,-,many,CASSRRPQETQYF,TGTGCCAGCAGCCGCAGGCCTCAAGAGACCCAGTACTTC
TRBJ2-2,TRBV29-1,14,-,-,CSVGGLVNTGELFF,TGCAGCGTTGGGGGGCTAGTGAACACCGGGGAGCTGTTTTTT
TRBJ2-3,TRBV28,15,TRBD2,many,CASGRTSGSTDTQYF,TGTGCCAGCGGCCGGACTAGCGGGAGCACAGATACGCAGTATTTT
TRBJ1-5,TRBV20-1,15,TRBD1,few,CSAKDLDRGNQPQHF,TGCAGTGCTAAAGACCTCGACAGGGGCAATCAGCCCCAGCATTTT
TRBJ2-3,TRBV2,15,TRBD1,many,CASRRDRVSTDTQYF,TGTGCCAGCAGACGGGACAGGGTGAGCACAGATACGCAGTATTTT
TRBJ2-3,TRBV30,15,TRBD2,-,CAWRLAGVGRDTQYF,TGTGCCTGGAGACTAGCGGGAGTGGGGAGGGATACGCAGTATTTT
TRBJ2-1,TRBV6-2/TRBV6-3,16,TRBD2,-,CASIHTSGRAYNEQFF,TGTGCCAGCATTCATACTAGCGGGAGGGCCTACAATGAGCAGTTCTTC
TRBJ2-5,TRBV13,14,-,many,CASSLSPRQETQYF,TGTGCCAGCAGCTTATCTCCCCGCCAAGAGACCCAGTACTTC
TRBJ2-7,TRBV6-2/TRBV6-3,15,TRBD2,few,CASSYLAGVGYEQYF,TGTGCCAGCAGTTATTTAGCGGGAGTTGGGTACGAGCAGTACTTC
TRBJ2-1,TRBV28,14,TRBD1,many,CASSFGTVYNEQFF,TGTGCCAGCAGTTTTGGGACAGTTTACAATGAGCAGTTCTTC
TRBJ2-7,TRBV30,15,TRBD2,many,CAWSVGAGGDYEQYF,TGTGCCTGGAGTGTAGGAGCGGGAGGGGACTACGAGCAGTACTTC
TRBJ2-1,TRBV4-3,19,TRBD2,few,CASSQAPISGTSGMYEQFF,TGCGCCAGCAGCCAAGCCCCCATCTCCGGGACTAGCGGGATGTATGAGCAGTTCTTC
TRBJ2-1,TRBV7-8,13,-,many,CASTFVGSPEQFF,TGTGCCAGCACCTTTGTAGGTAGCCCTGAGCAGTTCTTC